This T cell receptor (beta chain) is from a study of T cell changes during pregnancy in multiple sclerosis. The CDR3 covers 13 residues. V was pared by 10 bases and J by 5 bases, with 8 bases of the junction left unmatched. Germline CDR1 SGHTA, CDR2 FQGNSA. TCRdb's copy holds only in-frame clones and misses some; the assay was immunoSEQ multiplex PCR. The table lists 85,000 to 100,000 clones, 80% to 95% of them singletons. The material was peripheral blood, obtained before pregnancy. This sequence was found in a female donor with multiple sclerosis, enrolled in a pregnancy study. The chain couples TRBV7-2 to TRBJ2-1; 7 nucleotides align to TRBD1. DNA for the CDR3: TGTGCCACCGCAGACAGGGCAAACAATGAGCAGTTCTTC. This encodes CATADRANNEQFF.